The source of this T cell receptor beta chain is a study of Ad26.COV2.S vaccination and SARS-CoV-2 variants. At the level of the study: Sample donor was a member of the COV1001 Ad26.COV2.S trial arm. In the study, Ad26.COV2.S was injected intramuscularly once, or twice 56 days apart. General study findings and limits: Breadth and depth estimates from TCRs may understate total T cell responses.

Germline-derived CDR1 and CDR2 are MNHEY and SVGEGT. Germline trimming cut 6 bases from V and 3 bases from J; bases unmatched to any gene: 4. The CDR3 length is 14 residues. Comments on this clone: Its antigen is not known.

Sequencing used immunoSEQ multiplex PCR; TCRdb keeps in-frame clones, though not all of them. Altogether 350,000 to 450,000 clones are present, roughly 81% being singletons, with the ten largest covering around 3%. The treatment was: some 20 received Ad26.COV2.S at low or high dose, single or two shots; roughly five received placebo; per-sample allocation not given. Specimens were obtained on day 63 following the first vaccine or placebo injection. Recruitment in Boston yielded a donor of adult age, 18-55 years. The sequence was obtained from a person aged 18-60 years who received the Ad26.COV2.S COVID-19 vaccine or a placebo. The specimen comprised peripheral blood, sampled in a trial of Ad26.COV2.S vaccine versus placebo. The chain joins TRBV6-2 or TRBV6-3 to TRBJ2-7, with 11 bases fitting TRBD2. This chain's CDR3 is CASSLGLAVYEQYF. The CDR3 region has the DNA TGTGCCAGCAGCCTGGGACTAGCGGTCTACGAGCAGTACTTC.